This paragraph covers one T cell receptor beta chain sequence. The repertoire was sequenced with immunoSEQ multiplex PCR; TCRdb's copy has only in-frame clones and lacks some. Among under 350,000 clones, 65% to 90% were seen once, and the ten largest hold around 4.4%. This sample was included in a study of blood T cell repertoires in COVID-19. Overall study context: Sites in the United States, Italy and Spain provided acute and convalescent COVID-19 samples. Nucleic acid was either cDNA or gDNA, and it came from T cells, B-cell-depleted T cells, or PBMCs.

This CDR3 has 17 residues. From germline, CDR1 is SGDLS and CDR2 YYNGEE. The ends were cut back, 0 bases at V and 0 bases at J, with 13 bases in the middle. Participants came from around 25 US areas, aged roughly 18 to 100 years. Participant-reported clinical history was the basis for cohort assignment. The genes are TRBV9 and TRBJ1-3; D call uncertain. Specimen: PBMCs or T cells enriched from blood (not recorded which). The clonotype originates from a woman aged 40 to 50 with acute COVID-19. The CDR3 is CASSVDVDTVSGNTIYF. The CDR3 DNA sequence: TGTGCCAGCAGCGTAGATGTGGATACAGTCTCTGGAAACACCATATATTTT.